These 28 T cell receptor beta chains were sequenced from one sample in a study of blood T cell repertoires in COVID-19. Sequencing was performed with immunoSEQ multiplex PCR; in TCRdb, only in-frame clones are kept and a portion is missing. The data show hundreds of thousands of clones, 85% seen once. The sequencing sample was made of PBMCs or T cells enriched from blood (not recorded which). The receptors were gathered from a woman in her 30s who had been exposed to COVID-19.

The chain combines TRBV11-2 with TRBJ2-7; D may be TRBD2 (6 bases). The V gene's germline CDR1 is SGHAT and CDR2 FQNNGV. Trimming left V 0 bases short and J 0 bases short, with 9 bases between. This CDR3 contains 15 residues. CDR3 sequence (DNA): TGTGCCAGCAGCTTAGATACTAGCCTCTCCTACGAGCAGTACTTC. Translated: CASSLDTSLSYEQYF.

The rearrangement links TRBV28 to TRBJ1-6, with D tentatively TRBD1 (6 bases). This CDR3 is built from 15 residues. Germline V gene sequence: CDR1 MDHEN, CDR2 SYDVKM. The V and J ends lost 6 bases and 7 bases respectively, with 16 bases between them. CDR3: CASRRQEVLNSPLHF. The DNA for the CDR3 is TGTGCCAGCAGACGACAGGAGGTTTTAAATTCACCCCTCCACTTT.

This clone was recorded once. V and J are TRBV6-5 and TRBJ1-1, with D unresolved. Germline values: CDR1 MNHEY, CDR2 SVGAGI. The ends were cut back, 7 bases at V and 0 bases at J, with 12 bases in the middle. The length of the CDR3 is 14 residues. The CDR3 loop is CASTLTGMNTEAFF. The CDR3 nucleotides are TGTGCCAGCACCTTAACGGGGATGAACACTGAAGCTTTCTTT.

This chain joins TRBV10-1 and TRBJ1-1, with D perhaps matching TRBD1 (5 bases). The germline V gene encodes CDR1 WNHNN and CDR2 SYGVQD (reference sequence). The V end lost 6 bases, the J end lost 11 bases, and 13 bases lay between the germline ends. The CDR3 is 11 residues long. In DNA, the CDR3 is TGCGCCAGCAGGGGGGGGAACGGCGCTTTCTTT. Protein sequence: CASRGGNGAFF.

CDR3 residues: CASSPKDTPYEQYF. The CDR3 region has the DNA TGTGCCAGCTCACCAAAGGACACCCCCTACGAGCAGTACTTC. The chain couples TRBV18 to TRBJ2-7, with D possibly TRBD1 on 5 matching bases. The CDR3 has 14 amino acids. V gave up 2 bases and J gave up 2 bases, with 10 bases separating them. Germline V gene data show CDR1 as KGHSH and CDR2 as LQKENI.

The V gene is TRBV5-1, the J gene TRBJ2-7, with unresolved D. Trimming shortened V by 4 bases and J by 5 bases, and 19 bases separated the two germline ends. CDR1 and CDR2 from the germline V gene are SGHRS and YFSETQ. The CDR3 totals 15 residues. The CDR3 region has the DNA TGCGCCAGCAGCCACACGGCGGTCAGTCTGGACGAGCAGTACTTC. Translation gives CASSHTAVSLDEQYF.

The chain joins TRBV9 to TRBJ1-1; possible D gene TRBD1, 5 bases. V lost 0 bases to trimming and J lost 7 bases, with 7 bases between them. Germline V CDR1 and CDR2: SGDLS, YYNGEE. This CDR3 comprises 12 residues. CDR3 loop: CASSVVQGEAFF. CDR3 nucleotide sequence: TGTGCCAGCAGCGTAGTTCAGGGTGAAGCTTTCTTT.

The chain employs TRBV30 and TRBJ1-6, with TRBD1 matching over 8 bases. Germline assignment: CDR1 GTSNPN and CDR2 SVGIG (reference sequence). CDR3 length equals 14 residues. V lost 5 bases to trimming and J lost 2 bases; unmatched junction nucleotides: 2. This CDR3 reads CAWDRGPYNSPLHF. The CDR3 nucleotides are TGTGCCTGGGACAGGGGTCCCTATAATTCACCCCTCCACTTT.

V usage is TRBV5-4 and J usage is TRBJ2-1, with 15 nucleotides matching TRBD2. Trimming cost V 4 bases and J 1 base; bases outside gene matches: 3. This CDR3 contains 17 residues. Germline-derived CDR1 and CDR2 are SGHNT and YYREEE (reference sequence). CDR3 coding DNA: TGTGCCAGCAGCCCGGGACTAGCGGGGGGTTCCTACAATGAGCAGTTCTTC. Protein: CASSPGLAGGSYNEQFF.

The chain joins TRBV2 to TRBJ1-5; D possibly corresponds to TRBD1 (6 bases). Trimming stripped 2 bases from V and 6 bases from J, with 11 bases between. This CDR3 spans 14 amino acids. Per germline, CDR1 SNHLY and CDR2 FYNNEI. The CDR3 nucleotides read TGTGCCAGCAGTGAAATGGGCAGGGGTCAGCCCCAGCATTTT. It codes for CASSEMGRGQPQHF.

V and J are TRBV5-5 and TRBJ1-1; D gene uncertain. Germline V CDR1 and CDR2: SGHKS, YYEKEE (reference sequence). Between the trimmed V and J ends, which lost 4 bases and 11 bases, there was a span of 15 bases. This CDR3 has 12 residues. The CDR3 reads CASSTPSELAFF. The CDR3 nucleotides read TGTGCCAGCAGCACTCCAAGCGAGTTGGCTTTCTTT.

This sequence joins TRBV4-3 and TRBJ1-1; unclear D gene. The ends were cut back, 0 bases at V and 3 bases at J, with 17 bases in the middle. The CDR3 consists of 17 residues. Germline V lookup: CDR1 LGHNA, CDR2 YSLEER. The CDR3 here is CASSQDLRGGLDTEAFF. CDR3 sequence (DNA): TGCGCCAGCAGCCAAGATCTCCGGGGAGGGCTGGACACTGAAGCTTTCTTT.

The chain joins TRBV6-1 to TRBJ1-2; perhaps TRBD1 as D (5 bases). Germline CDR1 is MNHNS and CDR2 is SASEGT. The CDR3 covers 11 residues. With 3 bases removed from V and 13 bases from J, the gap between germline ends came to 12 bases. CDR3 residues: CASSEAGVGTF. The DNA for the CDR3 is TGTGCCAGCAGTGAGGCGGGGGTTGGCACCTTC.

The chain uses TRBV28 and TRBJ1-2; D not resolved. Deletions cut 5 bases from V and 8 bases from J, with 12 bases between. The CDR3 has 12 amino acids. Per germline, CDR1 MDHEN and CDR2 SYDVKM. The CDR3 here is CASSPGLGGYTF. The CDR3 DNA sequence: TGTGCCAGCAGTCCGGGATTGGGCGGCTACACCTTC.

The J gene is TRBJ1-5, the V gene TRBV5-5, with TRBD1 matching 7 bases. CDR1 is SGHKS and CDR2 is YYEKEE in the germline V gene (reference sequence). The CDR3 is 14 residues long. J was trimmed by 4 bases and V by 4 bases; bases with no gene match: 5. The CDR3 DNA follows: TGTGCCAGCAGCCCGGACAGGTCAAATCAGCCCCAGCATTTT. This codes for CASSPDRSNQPQHF.

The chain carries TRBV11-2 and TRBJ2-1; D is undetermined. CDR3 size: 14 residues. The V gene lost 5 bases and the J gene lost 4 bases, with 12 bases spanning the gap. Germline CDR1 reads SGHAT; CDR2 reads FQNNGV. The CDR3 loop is CASSTERSYNEQFF. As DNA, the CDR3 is TGTGCCAGCAGCACGGAGAGGTCTTACAATGAGCAGTTCTTC.

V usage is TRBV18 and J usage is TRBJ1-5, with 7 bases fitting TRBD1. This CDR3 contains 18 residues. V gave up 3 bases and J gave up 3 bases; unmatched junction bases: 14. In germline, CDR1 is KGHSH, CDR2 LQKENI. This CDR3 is CASSPRQGEGYTNQPQHF. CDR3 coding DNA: TGTGCCAGCTCACCTAGGCAGGGGGAAGGGTATACCAATCAGCCCCAGCATTTT. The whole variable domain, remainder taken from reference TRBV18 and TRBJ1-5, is NAGVMQNPRHLVRRRGQEARLRCSPMKGHSHVYWYRQLPEEGLKFMVYLQKENIIDESGMPKERFSAEFPKEGPSILRIQQVVRGDSAAYFCASSPRQGEGYTNQPQHFGDGTRLSIL.

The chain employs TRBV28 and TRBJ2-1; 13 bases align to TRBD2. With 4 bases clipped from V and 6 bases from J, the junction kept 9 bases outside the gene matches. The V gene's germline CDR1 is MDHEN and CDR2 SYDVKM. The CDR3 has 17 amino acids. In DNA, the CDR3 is TGTGCCAGCAGTTCGACCCCTTGGACTAGCGGGGGCAATGAGCAGTTCTTC. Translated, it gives CASSSTPWTSGGNEQFF.

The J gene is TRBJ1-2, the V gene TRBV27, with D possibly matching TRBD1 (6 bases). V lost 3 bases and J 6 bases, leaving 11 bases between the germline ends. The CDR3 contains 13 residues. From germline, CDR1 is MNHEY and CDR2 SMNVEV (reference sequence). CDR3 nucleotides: TGTGCCAGCAGTTTTACTGGACAGAATGGCTACACCTTC. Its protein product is CASSFTGQNGYTF.

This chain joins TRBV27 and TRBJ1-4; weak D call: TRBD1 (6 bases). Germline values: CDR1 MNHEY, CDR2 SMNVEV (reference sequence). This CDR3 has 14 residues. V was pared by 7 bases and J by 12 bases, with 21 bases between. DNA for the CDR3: TGTGCCAGCAAACCCACCGGGACAAATTCGGAACTGTTTTTT. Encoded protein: CASKPTGTNSELFF.

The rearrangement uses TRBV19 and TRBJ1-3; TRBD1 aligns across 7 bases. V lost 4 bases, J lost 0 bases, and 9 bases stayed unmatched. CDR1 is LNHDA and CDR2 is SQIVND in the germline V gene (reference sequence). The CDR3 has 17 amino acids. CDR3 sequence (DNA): TGTGCCAGTAGTACCTGGGACAGACCCCACTCTGGAAACACCATATATTTT. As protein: CASSTWDRPHSGNTIYF.

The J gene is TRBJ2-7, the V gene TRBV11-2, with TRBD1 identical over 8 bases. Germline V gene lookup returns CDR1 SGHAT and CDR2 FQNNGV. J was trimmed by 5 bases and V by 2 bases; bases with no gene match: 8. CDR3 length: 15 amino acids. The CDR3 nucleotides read TGTGCCAGCAGCTTAACCTCGGACAGGGTCCACGAGCAGTACTTC. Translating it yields CASSLTSDRVHEQYF.

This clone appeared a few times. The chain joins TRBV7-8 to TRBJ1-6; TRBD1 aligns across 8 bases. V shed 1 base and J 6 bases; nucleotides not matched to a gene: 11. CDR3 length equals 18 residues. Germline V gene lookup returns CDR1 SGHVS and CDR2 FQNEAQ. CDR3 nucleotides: TGTGCCAGCAGCTTAGGAGGGACAGGATCGTCTTTTAATTCACCCCTCCACTTT. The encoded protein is CASSLGGTGSSFNSPLHF.

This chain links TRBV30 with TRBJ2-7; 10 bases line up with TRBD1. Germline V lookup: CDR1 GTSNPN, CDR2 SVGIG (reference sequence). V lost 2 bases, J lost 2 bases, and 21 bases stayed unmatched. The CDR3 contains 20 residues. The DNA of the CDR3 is TGTGCCTGGAGTATCTCCTCCGGGACAGGGGCCCCAGCAAGACCCTACGAGCAGTACTTC. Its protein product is CAWSISSGTGAPARPYEQYF.

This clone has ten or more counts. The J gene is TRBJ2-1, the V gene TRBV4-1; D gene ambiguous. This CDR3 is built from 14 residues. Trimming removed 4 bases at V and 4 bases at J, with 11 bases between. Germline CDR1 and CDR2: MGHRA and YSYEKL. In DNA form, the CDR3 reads TGCGCCAGCAGCCGAGTGGGCGCGTACAATGAGCAGTTCTTC. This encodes CASSRVGAYNEQFF.

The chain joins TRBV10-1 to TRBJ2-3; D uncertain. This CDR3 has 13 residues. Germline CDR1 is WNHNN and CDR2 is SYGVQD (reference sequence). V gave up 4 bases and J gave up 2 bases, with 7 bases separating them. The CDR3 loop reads CASSVGLTDTQYF. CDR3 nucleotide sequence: TGCGCCAGCAGTGTTGGCCTCACAGATACGCAGTATTTT.

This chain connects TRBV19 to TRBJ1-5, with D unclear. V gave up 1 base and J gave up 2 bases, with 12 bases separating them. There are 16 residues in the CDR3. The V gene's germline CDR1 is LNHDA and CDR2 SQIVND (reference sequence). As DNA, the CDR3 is TGTGCCAGTAGTATAGTGGGAGCTAGGGGCAATCAGCCCCAGCATTTT. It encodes CASSIVGARGNQPQHF.

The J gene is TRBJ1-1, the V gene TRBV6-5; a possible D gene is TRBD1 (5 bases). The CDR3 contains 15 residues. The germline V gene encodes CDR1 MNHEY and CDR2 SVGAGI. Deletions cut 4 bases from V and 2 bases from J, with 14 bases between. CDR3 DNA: TGTGCCAGCAGTTTACAAGCAGGGTATAACACTGAAGCTTTCTTT. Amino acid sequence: CASSLQAGYNTEAFF.